This T cell receptor beta chain was observed in a study of OX40 agonist ivuxolimab in advanced cancers. Background on the study: Earlier anti-PD-1, anti-PD-L1 or anti-CTLA-4 therapy was permitted; less than 50% had received some.

Germline loops: CDR1 KGHSH, CDR2 LQKENI. V lost 2 bases to trimming and J lost 3 bases, with 7 bases between them. This CDR3 spans 13 amino acids. The data were produced by immunoSEQ multiplex PCR, yet TCRdb's version contains in-frame clones alone and is incomplete. The table shows some 80,000 clones, with approximately 95% occurring only once. Enrollment shut out patients with autoimmune disease history or systemic immunosuppression. The rearrangement uses TRBV18 and TRBJ1-1, with D possibly TRBD1 on 5 matching bases. Sequencing was performed on CD4+ or CD8+ T cells sorted from blood, taken in a trial of the OX40 agonist ivuxolimab. This sequence originates from an adult with an advanced solid tumor such as melanoma, head and neck, liver or kidney cancer. CDR3 sequence reads: CASSPWGDTEAFF. Written as DNA, the CDR3 is TGTGCCAGCTCACCATGGGGGGACACTGAAGCTTTCTTT.